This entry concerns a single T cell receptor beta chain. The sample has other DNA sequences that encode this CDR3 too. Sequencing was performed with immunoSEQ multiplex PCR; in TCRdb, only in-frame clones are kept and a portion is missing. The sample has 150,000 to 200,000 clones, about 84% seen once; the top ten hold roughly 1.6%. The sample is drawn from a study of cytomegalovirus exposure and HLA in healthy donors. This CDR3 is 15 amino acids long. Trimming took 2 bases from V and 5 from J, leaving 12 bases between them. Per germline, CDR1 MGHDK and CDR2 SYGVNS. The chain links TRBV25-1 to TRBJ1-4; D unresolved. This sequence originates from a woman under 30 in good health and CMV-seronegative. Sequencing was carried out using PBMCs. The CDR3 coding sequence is TGTGCCAGCAGTGAAATTAGAGGTGACAATGAAAAACTGTTTTTT. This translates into CASSEIRGDNEKLFF.